Included here is one T cell receptor (beta chain) sequence, with context. Its antigen target is currently unknown. Nothing much larger sits one base from this clone, and base qualities are not available. The sample originates from a study of CD8 T cells in Susac syndrome (dated by TCRdb to between 2018 and 2020). Broadly, across the study: Of the Susac syndrome patients who were sequenced, roughly 6 had clinically active disease and eight were in clinical remission. Susac syndrome patients were therapy-naive, on corticosteroids (some also receiving IVIg), or on IVIg alone at blood withdrawal. The study compared CD8+ T cell repertoire clonality among around 11 healthy donors, roughly 14 Susac syndrome patients and 15 multiple sclerosis patients. Repertoire sequencing was used to test whether CD8+ T cell activation and differentiation in Susac syndrome was antigen driven. Results and caveats for the whole study, not just this receptor: The study acknowledged that relatively few individuals were included in the TCR sequencing and HLA analysis. Clonal expansion was observed in Susac syndrome CD8+ repertoires, with the highest expansion in CD8+ TEMRA cells and greater expansion in clinically active than in remitting patients. In the total CD8+ and CD8+ TEMRA repertoires, around 17 and five Susac-specific public clones, respectively, were identified.

From the cysteine up to the phenylalanine, the CDR3 has a length of 16 residues. Only CDR3 DNA remains: 48 bases, in frame from the first base. The germline V gene encodes CDR1 SGHTA and CDR2 FQGTGA. Here V drops 2 bases and J drops 7 bases, and the junction holds 9 bases not matched to any gene. RNA was extracted with the RNeasy kit and roughly 0.5 to 1 ug was reverse transcribed using random hexamers. The immunoSEQ multiplex PCR assay, which covers 54 Vbeta and 13 Jbeta segments, was used to amplify TCR beta CDR3 regions. To correct PCR amplification bias, a synthetic template baseline was used for both primer optimization and computational correction. As for how the authors treated the data: Reads were annotated to V, D and J genes per IMGT and analyzed with immunoSEQ Analyzer, keeping only productive sequences. Clonality was computed as one minus Shannon entropy normalized by log2 of the number of productive unique sequences. For each patient and control, public and private clones were evaluated within the 100 most prevalent clones. Susac-specific clones were defined as absent from healthy and MS cohorts, 800 to 1,200 published viral clones and other ImmuneACCESS disease sequences. TCRdb ran its own pipeline on the public reads, namely fastp trimming at Q25 and MiXCR clone calling, and kept in-frame beta chains. When rows share a CDR3 protein, they turn into one entry using the most common DNA and genes. Clone size and V and J calls follow TCRdb, not the original study. This sample comprises roughly 150,000 distinct CDR3 sequences, approximately 95% of them detected only once. The ten largest clones add up to approximately 0.18% of the sample.

High-throughput TCR beta sequencing profiled peripheral blood CD8+ and CD4+ T cells from healthy donors, Susac syndrome patients and multiple sclerosis patients. Recently defined diagnostic criteria for definite or probable disease were met by the Susac syndrome patients. Bulk CD8+ and CD4+ T cells were purified by magnetic negative isolation, while CD8+ TEMRA cells were enriched using FACS. Blood was drawn into EDTA tubes, processed within 24 hours, and PBMCs were isolated by density gradient centrifugation. PBMCs intended for TCR sequencing were cryopreserved in liquid nitrogen and were subsequently thawed in a 37 degrees C water bath. The sorted or isolated CD4+, CD8+ and CD8+ TEMRA cells had a purity of 90% or higher.

This clonotype was obtained from a human donor with Susac syndrome. The chain is assembled from TRBV7-3 and TRBJ2-1; 9 bases in the middle match TRBD1. The material sequenced was CD8+ T cells from PBMCs. The CDR3 here reads CASSLSGTGSPNEQFF. The DNA sequence reads TGTGCCAGCAGCTTATCCGGGACAGGGTCCCCGAATGAGCAGTTCTTC.